The 22 T cell receptor beta chains below were found in one sample sequenced in a study of type 1 regulatory T cells. These TCRs are of unknown antigen specificity. TCRdb called the reads again in MiXCR, with one record for every CDR3 protein. The sample lists about 62,000 distinct CDR3 sequences; around 62% were seen once. The sample consisted of cultured non-Tr1 T cells, either the whole culture or a sorted T cell fraction (not recorded which). Every receptor here comes from a human donor in good health.

The chain uses TRBV4-2 and TRBJ1-1; maybe TRBD1 (5 bases). CDR1 and CDR2 (germline): LGHNA, YNFKEQ. Trimming left V 0 bases short and J 6 bases short, with 11 bases between. This CDR3 contains 14 residues. The CDR3, as DNA: TGTGCCAGCAGCCAAGAAACGGGAGGGGCTGAAGCTTTCTTT. Protein product: CASSQETGGAEAFF.

Sample share makes this clonotype medium-sized. The chain couples TRBV12-3 or TRBV12-4 to TRBJ1-1, with D possibly being TRBD1 (6 bases). Between the trimmed V and J ends, which lost 6 bases and 0 bases, there was a span of 11 bases. CDR3 size: 14 residues. CDR3 DNA sequence: TGTGCCAGCAGCCTACAGGGTCTGAACACTGAAGCTTTCTTT. Residues: CASSLQGLNTEAFF.

The chain recombines TRBV27 with TRBJ2-7, with unresolved D. The germline V gene encodes CDR1 MNHEY and CDR2 SMNVEV (reference sequence). The length of the CDR3 is 14 residues. Deletions cut 6 bases from V and 6 bases from J, with 18 bases between. This chain's CDR3 is CASSAQAPGPEQYF. CDR3 DNA: TGTGCCAGCAGCGCCCAGGCACCGGGTCCCGAGCAGTACTTC.

Only a few counts were recorded for this clonotype. The gene calls are TRBV10-3 and TRBJ2-5; D may be TRBD1 (7 bases). This CDR3 has 15 residues. The ends were cut back, 6 bases at V and 7 bases at J, with 21 bases in the middle. CDR1 ENHRY and CDR2 SYGVKD come from the germline V gene. The CDR3 is CAIRDGQEGGGTQYF. The CDR3 nucleotides read TGTGCCATCAGGGACGGACAGGAGGGGGGAGGGACCCAGTACTTC.

V and J are TRBV7-2 and TRBJ2-5, with unresolved D. CDR1 is SGHTA, CDR2 FQGNSA, per germline. V dropped 1 base and J dropped 1 base, with 13 bases sitting between them. This CDR3 comprises 16 residues. The CDR3 sequence: CASSLGVLGFQETQYF. CDR3 in DNA: TGTGCCAGCAGCTTAGGGGTTCTAGGCTTCCAAGAGACCCAGTACTTC.

The chain recombines TRBV5-1 with TRBJ2-5, with a tentative D call TRBD1 (7 bases). The germline V gene has CDR1 SGHRS and CDR2 YFSETQ. The CDR3 consists of 13 residues. V dropped 7 bases and J dropped 2 bases, with 12 bases sitting between them. The CDR3 bases are TGCGCCAGCGGACCAGGGGGGCAAGAGACCCAGTACTTC. Protein sequence: CASGPGGQETQYF.

The chain is built from TRBV6-1 and TRBJ2-3; TRBD2 matches at 16 bases. Per germline, CDR1 MNHNS and CDR2 SASEGT. CDR3 size: 16 residues. Trimming removed 4 bases from V and 7 bases from J; junction bases left unmatched: 5. The CDR3 DNA reads TGTGCCAGCAGTGGGGGGACTAGCGGGAGGGTCAATACGCAGTATTTT. Translating it yields CASSGGTSGRVNTQYF.

This clonotype was observed once. The chain couples TRBV28 to TRBJ1-5; perhaps TRBD1 as D (5 bases). Germline V lookup: CDR1 MDHEN, CDR2 SYDVKM. Trimming stripped 2 bases from V and 0 bases from J, with 8 bases between. The CDR3 sequence is 15 residues long. This CDR3 is CASSLRGYSNQPQHF. The CDR3 coding sequence is TGTGCCAGCAGTTTAAGGGGCTATAGCAATCAGCCCCAGCATTTT.

The chain uses TRBV7-9 and TRBJ2-1; 8 bases line up with TRBD1. Per germline, CDR1 SEHNR and CDR2 FQNEAQ (reference sequence). This CDR3 has 17 residues. Trimming cost V 1 base and J 3 bases; bases outside gene matches: 8. CDR3 in DNA: TGTGCCAGCAGCTTAGAGAGGACAGGGCTCGGCTACAATGAGCAGTTCTTC. It translates to CASSLERTGLGYNEQFF.

This clonotype is labeled medium-sized. The CDR3 sequence: CASSTAGGAREPQHF. Written as DNA, the CDR3 is TGTGCCAGTAGTACCGCCGGGGGGGCAAGGGAGCCCCAGCATTTT. The V call is TRBV19, the J call TRBJ1-5; tentative D call: TRBD1 (6 bases). CDR3 length: 15 residues. The V end lost 4 bases, the J end lost 8 bases, and 18 bases lay between the germline ends. The germline gives CDR1 LNHDA, CDR2 SQIVND (reference sequence).

This clonotype was observed a handful of times. The V and J genes are TRBV20-1 and TRBJ2-2, with 8 bases matching TRBD1. The CDR3 is 13 amino acids. Trimming cost V 7 bases and J 6 bases; bases outside gene matches: 7. Germline V lookup: CDR1 DFQATT, CDR2 SNEGSKA (reference sequence). CDR3: CSVPDRAAGELFF. The CDR3 DNA reads as TGCAGTGTTCCGGACAGGGCGGCCGGGGAGCTGTTTTTT.

This clonotype was observed a few times. The rearrangement uses TRBV15 and TRBJ2-3; D call uncertain. V was pared by 1 base and J by 3 bases, with 11 bases between. The CDR3 extends over 15 amino acids. Germline V gives CDR1 LNHNV, CDR2 YYDKDF (reference sequence). Here the CDR3 DNA reads TGTGCCACCAGCAGAGTCCCGTTTCCAACAGATACGCAGTATTTT. Translation gives CATSRVPFPTDTQYF.

The V call is TRBV29-1, the J call TRBJ2-3, with D perhaps being TRBD1 or TRBD2 (5 bases each). The length of the CDR3 is 10 residues. V was pared by 3 bases and J by 11 bases, with 9 bases between. Germline assignment: CDR1 SQVTM and CDR2 ANQGSEA. For the CDR3, the DNA is TGCAGCGTTGACGGGGCGGTGCAGTATTTT. Protein sequence: CSVDGAVQYF.

The chain links TRBV7-7 to TRBJ2-5, with a weak D call TRBD1 (6 bases). V dropped 2 bases and J dropped 5 bases, with 12 bases sitting between them. Germline V CDR1 and CDR2: SSHAT, FNYEAQ (reference sequence). The CDR3 runs 14 residues. For the CDR3, the DNA is TGTGCCAGCAGCTTATCAGGGGTCGGGGAGACCCAGTACTTC. It specifies CASSLSGVGETQYF.

The rearrangement joins TRBV10-2 to TRBJ2-2; no reliable D call. The V end was cut by 0 bases, the J end by 4 bases, with 9 bases between. The CDR3 has 15 amino acids. Germline CDR1 reads WSHSY; CDR2 reads SAAADI. This chain's CDR3 is CASSESTFLTGELFF. The CDR3 DNA reads TGCGCCAGCAGTGAGTCAACATTCCTCACCGGGGAGCTGTTTTTT.

This clonotype was observed once. The CDR3 loop reads CASSQFRAGRTDTQYF. The DNA of the CDR3 is TGTGCCAGCAGCCAATTCCGGGCCGGACGCACAGATACGCAGTATTTT. This sequence joins TRBV3-1 and TRBJ2-3, with no clear D. Per the germline V gene, CDR1 is LGHDT and CDR2 is YNNKEL (reference sequence). There are 16 residues in the CDR3. Between the trimmed V and J ends, which lost 2 bases and 1 base, there was a span of 13 bases.

Comments on this clonotype: An end of the junction differs from the germline gene, which may be a read error. The CDR3 DNA reads as TGTGTCAGCAGCTTAGTGCCAGGGGAACTGTACAATGAGCAGTTCTTC. Its translation: CVSSLVPGELYNEQFF. This chain links TRBV11-2 with TRBJ2-1, with a weak D call TRBD1 (6 bases). CDR3 length: 16 residues. CDR1 and CDR2 from the germline V gene are SGHAT and FQNNGV.

As to this clonotype: Possible read error: a much larger clone is one base away. The V and J genes are TRBV6-2 or TRBV6-3 and TRBJ2-3; D is ambiguous. Trimming removed 7 bases from V and 2 bases from J, with 4 bases in between. CDR1 MNHEY and CDR2 SVGEGT come from the germline V gene. There are 11 residues in the CDR3. The CDR3 DNA is TGTGCCAGCACCAACACAGATACGCAGTATTTT. This gives the protein CASTNTDTQYF.

This sequence joins TRBV6-5 and TRBJ2-7; no reliable D call. This CDR3 contains 13 residues. Trimming removed 2 bases at V and 2 bases at J, with 7 bases between. The germline gives CDR1 MNHEY, CDR2 SVGAGI. CDR3 region: CASSYGQPYEQYF. In DNA, the CDR3 is TGTGCCAGCAGTTACGGGCAGCCCTACGAGCAGTACTTC.

This clonotype was recorded once. The chain links TRBV4-2 to TRBJ2-1, with D possibly matching TRBD2 (6 bases). The V gene lost 6 bases and the J gene lost 3 bases, with 18 bases spanning the gap. This CDR3 region has 16 residues. Germline values: CDR1 LGHNA, CDR2 YNFKEQ. CDR3 sequence (DNA): TGTGCCAGCAGTGGGGTTAGCGGACTAAACTACAATGAGCAGTTCTTC. This encodes CASSGVSGLNYNEQFF.

The rearrangement links TRBV12-3 or TRBV12-4 to TRBJ2-5, with D tentatively TRBD1 or TRBD2 (6 bases each). The CDR3 consists of 14 residues. The V gene lost 5 bases and the J gene lost 5 bases, with 15 bases spanning the gap. Written as DNA, the CDR3 is TGTGCCAGCAGTCTCTATGGGGGGCGGGAGACCCAGTACTTC. It encodes CASSLYGGRETQYF.

The rearrangement uses TRBV11-3 and TRBJ2-1; a possible D gene is TRBD1 (6 bases). Germline CDR1 reads SGHNT; CDR2 reads YENEEA. The CDR3 consists of 15 residues. Trimming pared 1 base from V and 8 bases from J, leaving 15 bases between. The CDR3, as DNA: TGTGCCAGCAGCTTAGGGGGATTAAAGGGGGATGAGCAGTTCTTC. Amino acids: CASSLGGLKGDEQFF.